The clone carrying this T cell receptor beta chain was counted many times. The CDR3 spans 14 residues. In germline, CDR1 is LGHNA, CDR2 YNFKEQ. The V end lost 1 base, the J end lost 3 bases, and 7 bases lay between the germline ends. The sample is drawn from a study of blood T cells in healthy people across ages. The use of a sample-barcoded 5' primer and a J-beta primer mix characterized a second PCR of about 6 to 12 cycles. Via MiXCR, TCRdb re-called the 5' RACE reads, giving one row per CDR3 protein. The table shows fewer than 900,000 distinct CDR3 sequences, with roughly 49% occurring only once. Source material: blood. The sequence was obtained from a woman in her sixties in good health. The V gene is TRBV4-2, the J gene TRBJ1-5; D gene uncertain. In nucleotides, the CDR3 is TGTGCCAGCAGCCAAGTCATGGTCAATCAGCCCCAGCATTTT. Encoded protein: CASSQVMVNQPQHF.